The T cell receptor beta chain under discussion was sequenced for a study of T-cell reconstitution after alpha-beta-depleted transplantation in children. The authors prepared the TCRbeta library with unique molecular identifiers. Each CDR3 protein is one row after TCRdb ran MiXCR on the PCR reads. This table holds 420,000 or so distinct CDR3 sequences, roughly a tenth found once. This CDR3 is built from 12 residues. Germline assignment: CDR1 ENHRY and CDR2 SYGVKD. V was trimmed by 6 bases and J by 2 bases, leaving 7 bases between them. The source of this sequence is a human donor who donated a stem cell graft to a child with acute myeloid leukemia. This chain joins TRBV10-3 and TRBJ1-1, with D perhaps TRBD1 (5 bases). The material was PBMCs from the stem cell graft donor, obtained from the stem cell graft. The CDR3 region is CAIRGPNTEAFF. The CDR3 DNA reads as TGTGCCATCAGGGGGCCTAACACTGAAGCTTTCTTT.